What follows are 14 T cell receptor beta chains derived from one specimen sequenced in a study of cytomegalovirus exposure and HLA in healthy donors. Primers for the PCR totalled 60 Vbeta and 13 Jbeta. Sequenced by immunoSEQ multiplex PCR; TCRdb stores in-frame clones only, minus some. The sample comprises 150,000 to 160,000 clones, 60% to 85% of which are singletons, and about 4% rests with the top ten. Sequenced sample: PBMCs. The receptors were sampled from a middle-aged woman in good health and CMV-seronegative.

The rearrangement links TRBV11-2 to TRBJ2-1; D call uncertain. Germline CDR1 is SGHAT and CDR2 is FQNNGV. This CDR3 has 12 amino acids. Trimming took off 0 bases at V and 8 bases at J, with 5 bases between the two ends. CDR3 nucleotides: TGTGCCAGCAGCTTAGATAAATATGAGCAGTTCTTC. Amino acid sequence: CASSLDKYEQFF.

This sequence joins TRBV28 and TRBJ1-4; tentative D call: TRBD1 (5 bases). The CDR3 is made up of 13 amino acids. The germline gives CDR1 MDHEN, CDR2 SYDVKM. V lost 6 bases and J 10 bases, leaving 15 bases between the germline ends. The CDR3 coding sequence is TGTGCCAGCAGCCCGCCGACAGCTGGAAAACTGTTTTTT. Protein product: CASSPPTAGKLFF.

The rearrangement uses TRBV7-6 and TRBJ2-2, with 7 bases that match TRBD1. V trimming: 5 bases; J trimming: 3 bases; junction bases outside the gene matches: 3. Germline V CDR1 and CDR2: SGHVS, FNYEAQ. The CDR3 runs 14 residues. CDR3 loop: CASSTGQDTGELFF. Written as DNA, the CDR3 is TGTGCCAGCAGCACCGGACAGGACACCGGGGAGCTGTTTTTT.

The chain uses TRBV5-1 and TRBJ2-2, with 9 bases lining up with TRBD1. With 4 bases clipped from V and 5 bases from J, the junction kept 3 bases outside the gene matches. The CDR3 runs 14 residues. Germline V lookup: CDR1 SGHRS, CDR2 YFSETQ. The CDR3 nucleotides are TGCGCCAGCAGCCACGGACAGGGGACCGGGGAGCTGTTTTTT. It translates to CASSHGQGTGELFF.

The CDR3, as DNA: TGCGCCAGCAGCTCAGGGACTAGCGGGGGGGCAGGGACAGATACGCAGTATTTT. Its protein product is CASSSGTSGGAGTDTQYF. The rearrangement links TRBV10-2 to TRBJ2-3; 16 positions agree with TRBD2. Germline assignment: CDR1 WSHSY and CDR2 SAAADI. The trim removed 6 bases at V and 3 bases at J, leaving 9 bases unmatched. This CDR3 region has 18 residues.

The rearrangement links TRBV5-1 to TRBJ1-4; 10 bases line up with TRBD1. This CDR3 is 14 amino acids long. The V and J ends lost 4 bases and 8 bases, in that order; junction bases with no gene match: 5. Germline V lookup: CDR1 SGHRS, CDR2 YFSETQ. CDR3 in amino acids: CASSLGTGEEKLFF. The DNA for the CDR3 is TGCGCCAGCAGCCTCGGGACAGGGGAAGAAAAACTGTTTTTT.

This clone has only a few counts. The J gene is TRBJ1-1, the V gene TRBV29-1; TRBD1 aligns across 7 bases. The CDR3 has 13 amino acids. Per germline, CDR1 SQVTM and CDR2 ANQGSEA. Trimming took 5 bases from V and 0 from J; bases not matched to a gene: 3. CDR3 in amino acids: CSVNQGVNTEAFF. DNA for the CDR3: TGCAGCGTTAACCAGGGGGTGAACACTGAAGCTTTCTTT.

The chain carries TRBV19 and TRBJ1-1, with TRBD1 identical over 8 bases. V trimming: 7 bases; J trimming: 1 base; junction bases outside the gene matches: 11. Germline values: CDR1 LNHDA, CDR2 SQIVND (reference sequence). There are 16 residues in the CDR3. Written as DNA, the CDR3 is TGTGCCAGTAAGGCCGTCAGGGGGCCACGGAACACTGAAGCTTTCTTT. As protein: CASKAVRGPRNTEAFF.

The chain is built from TRBV7-9 and TRBJ2-7; tentatively, D is TRBD1 (6 bases). The length of the CDR3 is 15 residues. The germline gives CDR1 SEHNR, CDR2 FQNEAQ (reference sequence). Between the trimmed V and J ends, which lost 4 bases and 4 bases, there was a span of 17 bases. CDR3 region: CASSSPSGTLYEQYF. The CDR3 DNA is TGTGCCAGCAGCTCACCTTCTGGGACACTATACGAGCAGTACTTC.

V is TRBV30 and J is TRBJ1-1; 7 nucleotides line up with TRBD1. CDR1 is GTSNPN and CDR2 is SVGIG in the germline V gene (reference sequence). CDR3 size: 15 residues. V gave up 2 bases and J gave up 4 bases; unmatched junction bases: 10. The CDR3 DNA sequence: TGTGCCTGGAGTAGGCGAAGGGGGCCGGGCACTGAAGCTTTCTTT. Its protein product is CAWSRRRGPGTEAFF.

The J gene is TRBJ1-5, the V gene TRBV27; D is possibly TRBD1 (5 bases). With 2 bases removed from V and 0 bases from J, the gap between germline ends came to 11 bases. This CDR3 has 16 residues. Per the germline V gene, CDR1 is MNHEY and CDR2 is SMNVEV (reference sequence). CDR3 sequence: CASSLGGGYSNQPQHF. The CDR3 coding sequence is TGTGCCAGCAGTTTAGGCGGGGGGTATAGCAATCAGCCCCAGCATTTT.

The V and J genes are TRBV6-5 and TRBJ2-2; perhaps TRBD1 as D (6 bases). This CDR3 has 15 amino acids. Germline-derived CDR1 and CDR2 are MNHEY and SVGAGI. Trimming removed 6 bases at V and 4 bases at J, with 15 bases between. CDR3 bases: TGTGCCAGCAGATCGGGGCAGGGGATCACCGGGGAGCTGTTTTTT. Amino acids: CASRSGQGITGELFF.

This sequence joins TRBV4-1 and TRBJ1-5; 7 bases align to TRBD1. This CDR3 is built from 18 residues. Germline V gives CDR1 MGHRA, CDR2 YSYEKL. The J segment lost 1 base and the V segment lost 6 bases, leaving 15 bases of the junction unmatched. CDR3 DNA: TGCGCCAGCAGTCAGACGATTCTCCGGGACAGAAGCAATCAGCCCCAGCATTTT. Its protein is CASSQTILRDRSNQPQHF.

This clone was counted once. The gene calls are TRBV28 and TRBJ2-7; TRBD1 aligns across 8 bases. This CDR3 has 14 residues. V lost 7 bases to trimming and J lost 2 bases; unmatched junction nucleotides: 7. In germline, CDR1 is MDHEN, CDR2 SYDVKM. DNA of the CDR3: TGTGCCAGCATGACAGGGGAGGCCGCCTACGAGCAGTACTTC. This gives the protein CASMTGEAAYEQYF.